This TCR beta chain is from a study of blood T cell repertoires in COVID-19. Trimming took 3 bases from V and 6 from J, leaving 17 bases between them. Germline CDR1 SNHLY, CDR2 FYNNEI. The CDR3 covers 15 residues. In the authors' methods: Cell counts per sample came from amplifying reference gene primers. Sequencing was performed with immunoSEQ multiplex PCR; in TCRdb, only in-frame clones are kept and a portion is missing. V and J calls and clone size are as listed in that table; D and trimming were resolved from the DNA. Here the sample spans 53,000 or so clones, 70% to 90% being singletons. The receptor was derived from a man at least 80 years old with acute or convalescent COVID-19. Sequenced: peripheral blood. The genes are TRBV2 and TRBJ1-1, with a weak D call TRBD1 (5 bases). The CDR3 region is CASSDAVRVGAEAFF. The DNA for the CDR3 is TGTGCCAGCAGTGATGCGGTCAGGGTCGGCGCTGAAGCTTTCTTT.